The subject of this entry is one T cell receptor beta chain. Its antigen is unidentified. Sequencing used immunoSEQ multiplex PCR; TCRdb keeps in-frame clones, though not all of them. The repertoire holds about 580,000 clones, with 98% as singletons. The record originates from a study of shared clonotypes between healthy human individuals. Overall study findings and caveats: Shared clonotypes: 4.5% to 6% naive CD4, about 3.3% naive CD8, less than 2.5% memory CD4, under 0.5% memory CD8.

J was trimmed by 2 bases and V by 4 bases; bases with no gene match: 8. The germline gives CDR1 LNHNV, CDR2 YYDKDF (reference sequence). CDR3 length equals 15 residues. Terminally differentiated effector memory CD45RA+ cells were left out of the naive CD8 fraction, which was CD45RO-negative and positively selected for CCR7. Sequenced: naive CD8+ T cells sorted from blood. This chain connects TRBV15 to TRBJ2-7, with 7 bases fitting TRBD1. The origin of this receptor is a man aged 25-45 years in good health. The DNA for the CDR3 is TGTGCCACCAGCATTTACAGGGGTCCGGCCTACGAGCAGTACTTC. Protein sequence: CATSIYRGPAYEQYF.